This T cell receptor (beta chain) originates from a study of T cells in Graves' hyperthyroidism and ophthalmopathy (dated by TCRdb to about 2019). In terms of the full investigation: Peripheral blood was sampled at the time of initial diagnosis, prior to any treatment. To identify TCR V-J signatures that set the groups apart, the researchers used a discovery cohort of about a hundred patients, made up of 43 with Graves' ophthalmopathy and 57 with stable Graves' hyperthyroidism. Whether ophthalmopathy could be predicted prospectively was tested in an independent validation cohort made up of 18 to 20 hyperthyroidism patients plus 17 patients who later progressed to ophthalmopathy. The approximately 100 discovery patients were randomly split 7:3 into training and test sets. The study also compared thyroid tissue and blood T-cell repertoires from five or six Graves' hyperthyroidism patients. After sampling, hyperthyroidism patients received methimazole starting at 30 mg daily, and ophthalmopathy patients received high-dose intravenous methylprednisolone. The paper describes TCR Vbeta CDR3 sequencing of 135 peripheral blood samples, made up of about 41 ophthalmopathy patients, around 78 hyperthyroidism patients and around 17 progressor patients.

Points the paper makes about the study in general: Sample size was not statistically predetermined, and investigators were not blinded to group allocation. In validation, the model predicted progression to ophthalmopathy with roughly 70% sensitivity and about 73% specificity, a median of roughly seven months before onset. Most expanded thyroid clonotypes (frequency above 0.001) were also detected in blood, a finding suggesting that blood repertoires may reflect thyroid immune responses. A model built on a 13 V-J signature distinguished ophthalmopathy from stable hyperthyroidism, reaching 87.88% sensitivity and about 81% specificity in cross-validation and 80%/75% in testing.

Many counts were recorded for this clonotype. The antigen it recognizes is unknown. Nothing much larger sits one base from this clone, and base qualities are not available. Moderately to severely active disease, a Clinical Activity Score of at least 3, a NOSPECS grade of at least 4, and a duration under 3 months were present in ophthalmopathy patients. Any patient with an uncontrolled infection, another autoimmune disease, pregnancy or lactation was excluded. Diagnoses relied on clinical symptoms, serum thyroxine and TRAb, thyroid ultrasound and orbital computed tomography. Ficoll-Paque density gradient centrifugation was used to isolate PBMCs from about 9 ml of fresh peripheral blood. Trizol reagent was used to extract total RNA, and RNA quality was then checked on an Agilent 2100 Bioanalyzer. Trimming takes 4 bases from V and 3 bases from J, and the germline ends sit 4 bases apart. The CDR3 starts with the cysteine, ends with the phenylalanine, and has 11 residues. Only the CDR3 DNA stays, 33 bases, in frame from base 1. The germline V gene supplies CDR1 SGHAT and CDR2 FQNNGV.

The TCR beta CDR3 regions were amplified from the RNA transcripts. The first round of RT-PCR for the TCR CDR3 was performed with the HTBI primer set and the Qiagen OneStep RT-PCR kit. A second multiplex PCR round built the libraries, followed by size selection and purification. Paired-end sequencing of the libraries was performed with 100 bp reads on an Illumina HiSeq2000. On the study's bioinformatics: SOAPnuke was used to process the raw data, with reads discarded if the reads contained adapters or uncalled bases, had a mean Phred below 15, or lacked an exact constant-primer or identifier match. High-quality paired reads were merged with COPE v1.2.5, and unique nucleotide sequences were defined as clonotypes. MiTCR v1.1 was used to align the clonotypes against IMGT TRBV, TRBD and TRBJ reference segments. The analysis was restricted to V-J combinations with a frequency above 0.0001, which together covered approximately 99% of the repertoires. The TCS score was defined as the ratio of F50 (clonal expansion) to E x V (chaos), calculated using BLOSUM62-based TCRdist between CDR3 peptides within each V-J. Welch's t-statistics and random forest reduced around 550 V-J features to 10 to 15, which were used in a naive Bayes classifier (R e1071). TCRdb trimmed public reads at Q25 via fastp, called clones via MiXCR and kept in-frame beta chains. Rows with a matching CDR3 protein are joined into one entry that keeps the most common DNA and genes. In this record, the V and J calls reflect TCRdb's handling and not the investigators' own analysis. This sample comprises 500,000 to 550,000 distinct CDR3 sequences, 15% to 20% of them detected only once. The biggest ten clones account for 40% to 50% of the sample.

In this chain, TRBV11-2 is recombined with TRBJ2-7; the D gene cannot be resolved reliably. The sequenced sample consisted of blood. This TCR derives from a man aged 35 to 55 with Graves' ophthalmopathy. The nucleotides read TGTGCCAGCAGCTGGAACTACGAGCAGTACTTC. Its protein reads: CASSWNYEQYF.